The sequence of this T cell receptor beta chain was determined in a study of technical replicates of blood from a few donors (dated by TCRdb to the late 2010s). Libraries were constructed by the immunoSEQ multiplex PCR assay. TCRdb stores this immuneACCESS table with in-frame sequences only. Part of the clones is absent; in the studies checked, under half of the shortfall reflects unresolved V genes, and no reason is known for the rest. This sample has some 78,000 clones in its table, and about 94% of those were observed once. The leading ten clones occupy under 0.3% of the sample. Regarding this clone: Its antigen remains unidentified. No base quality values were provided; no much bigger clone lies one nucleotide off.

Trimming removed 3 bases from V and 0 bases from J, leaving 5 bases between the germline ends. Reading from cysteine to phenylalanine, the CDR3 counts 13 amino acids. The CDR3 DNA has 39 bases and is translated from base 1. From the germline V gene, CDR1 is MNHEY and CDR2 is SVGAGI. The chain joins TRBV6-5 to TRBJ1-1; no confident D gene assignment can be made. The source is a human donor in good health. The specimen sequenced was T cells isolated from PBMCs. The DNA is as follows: TGTGCCAGCAGTTATGAGGTGAACACTGAAGCTTTCTTT. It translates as CASSYEVNTEAFF.